Included here is one TCR beta chain sequence, with context. Its antigen is unknown. Each CDR3 protein gets one entry after TCRdb re-called the reads with MiXCR. The sample lists approximately 770,000 distinct CDR3 sequences, 25% to 30% seen once, with about an eighth in the top ten. V was clipped by 7 bases and J by 11 bases, with 17 bases between them. There are 12 residues in the CDR3. Germline CDR1 reads SNHLY; CDR2 reads FYNNEI. The sample originates from a study of T cell repertoires in cytomegalovirus infection. General study points: Dominating the ex vivo response were HLA-C-restricted CMV-specific TCR beta clonotypes.

The clonotype originates from a human donor in good health (CMV status not recorded). Some clones in this sample may be carry-over from other donors' samples. The chain uses TRBV2 and TRBJ2-5; D gene uncertain. The specimen comprised cultured CD8+ T cells from PBMCs, sampled from culture after CMV antigen stimulation. CDR3 in amino acids: CASIQRYNEQYF. CDR3 nucleotides: TGTGCCAGCATCCAACGCTACAATGAGCAGTACTTC.